These 32 T cell receptor beta chains originate from one sample sequenced in a study of blood T cell repertoires in COVID-19. Generated by immunoSEQ multiplex PCR, the TCRdb table keeps only in-frame clones and is missing some. The sample contains roughly 45,000 clones, 70% to 90% of which appear only once. Sequencing used peripheral blood. These receptors all come from a human donor in a cohort sampled during active COVID-19.

The V gene is TRBV6-5, the J gene TRBJ1-6; 9 positions agree with TRBD1. The CDR3 contains 15 residues. With V trimmed by 6 bases and J by 7 bases, 7 bases remained unmatched. The germline V gene has CDR1 MNHEY and CDR2 SVGAGI. CDR3 nucleotides: TGTGCCAGCAGGCTAGATACAGGGGGCAATTCACCCCTCCACTTT. This translates into CASRLDTGGNSPLHF.

V and J are TRBV7-3 and TRBJ2-7; 7 bases fit TRBD1. The junction had 16 bases not matched to a gene; V was cut back by 2 bases and J by 9 bases. This CDR3 has 16 amino acids. CDR1 and CDR2 (germline): SGHTA, FQGTGA. CDR3 in DNA: TGTGCCAGCAGCTTACCGAGCTCGACAGGGTCGGGTCGGCAGTACTTC. Translating it yields CASSLPSSTGSGRQYF.

The chain has TRBV6-4 and TRBJ1-5; TRBD1 matches at 8 bases. V trimming: 0 bases; J trimming: 5 bases; junction bases outside the gene matches: 12. Germline values: CDR1 MRHNA, CDR2 SNTAGT. The CDR3 runs to 18 residues. CDR3 sequence (DNA): TGTGCCAGCAGTGACTCGAAGTATGAGACAGGGGTTCATCAGCCCCAGCATTTT. Translated: CASSDSKYETGVHQPQHF.

In this sample, this clone turned up a few times. The chain combines TRBV7-2 with TRBJ2-7, with D unresolved. The CDR3 runs to 12 residues. V dropped 5 bases and J dropped 2 bases, with 7 bases sitting between them. Germline lookup yields CDR1 SGHTA and CDR2 FQGNSA. Here the CDR3 reads CASSTRTYEQYF. The CDR3 bases are TGTGCCAGCAGCACCAGGACCTACGAGCAGTACTTC.

This clone appeared a few times. The V and J genes are TRBV28 and TRBJ1-5; maybe TRBD1 (6 bases). V lost 5 bases and J 6 bases, leaving 8 bases between the germline ends. Germline CDR1 is MDHEN and CDR2 is SYDVKM. The CDR3 totals 12 residues. The CDR3 region has the DNA TGTGCCAGCAGTCCGACAGGTCAGCCCCAGCATTTT. Its translation is CASSPTGQPQHF.

The genes are TRBV15 and TRBJ2-2, with 8 nucleotides matching TRBD1. Trimming took 2 bases from V and 6 from J; bases not matched to a gene: 8. CDR3 length: 16 amino acids. Germline V gene sequence: CDR1 LNHNV, CDR2 YYDKDF (reference sequence). The CDR3 sequence is CATSRRLGQGPGELFF. The CDR3 nucleotides are TGTGCCACCAGCAGACGGCTTGGACAGGGACCCGGGGAGCTGTTTTTT.

This clone was seen once. The chain has TRBV7-9 and TRBJ2-7, with D tentatively TRBD2 (6 bases). This CDR3 spans 15 amino acids. Germline V gene lookup returns CDR1 SEHNR and CDR2 FQNEAQ (reference sequence). V was clipped by 4 bases and J by 2 bases, with 15 bases between them. The CDR3 sequence: CASSSRAGRTYEQYF. The CDR3 DNA reads as TGTGCCAGCAGCTCGCGCGCGGGACGAACCTACGAGCAGTACTTC.

The chain is built from TRBV11-2 and TRBJ1-6, with D possibly matching TRBD1 (5 bases). The CDR3 loop spans 14 amino acids. Germline CDR1 is SGHAT and CDR2 is FQNNGV. V shed 8 bases and J shed 3 bases, with 11 bases lying between them. The CDR3 protein is CASRGGDYNSPLHF. Written as DNA, the CDR3 is TGTGCCAGCCGGGGGGGGGACTATAATTCACCCCTCCACTTT.

This chain links TRBV7-2 with TRBJ2-3; D unclear. V lost 8 bases and J lost 4, with 13 bases in between. CDR1 is SGHTA and CDR2 is FQGNSA in the germline V gene. The CDR3 has 13 residues. CDR3 DNA: TGTGCCAGCCGATCCCTAACAGCAGATACGCAGTATTTT. Translation: CASRSLTADTQYF.

V and J are TRBV11-3 and TRBJ1-2; no firm D call. The CDR3 is made up of 13 amino acids. V was trimmed by 0 bases and J by 8 bases, leaving 10 bases between them. CDR1 is SGHNT, CDR2 YENEEA, per germline. The CDR3 coding sequence is TGTGCCAGCAGCTTAGATCCTGTCGCGGGCTACACCTTC. Encoded protein: CASSLDPVAGYTF.

The rearrangement joins TRBV5-1 to TRBJ2-3, with 10 positions matching TRBD2. The junction had 5 bases not matched to a gene; V was cut back by 3 bases and J by 1 base. This CDR3 is built from 16 residues. CDR1 and CDR2 (germline): SGHRS, YFSETQ. As DNA, the CDR3 is TGCGCCAGCAGCTGGGGTACTAGCGGGGGCACAGATACGCAGTATTTT. Translating it yields CASSWGTSGGTDTQYF.

The chain is built from TRBV9 and TRBJ2-7; D not certain. Germline loops: CDR1 SGDLS, CDR2 YYNGEE. The CDR3 totals 14 residues. Trimming took 0 bases from V and 2 from J, leaving 9 bases between them. The CDR3 DNA reads TGTGCCAGCAGCGTAGACAGTTCTACCTACGAGCAGTACTTC. Protein product: CASSVDSSTYEQYF.

The chain is built from TRBV10-3 and TRBJ1-1; D unclear. CDR3 length: 13 residues. The germline V gene has CDR1 ENHRY and CDR2 SYGVKD. Trimming removed 5 bases at V and 5 bases at J, with 12 bases between. CDR3 residues: CAISPRERTEAFF. Here the CDR3 DNA reads TGTGCCATCAGTCCCCGGGAGAGAACTGAAGCTTTCTTT.

The chain couples TRBV15 to TRBJ2-3; possibly TRBD2 for D (5 bases). V shed 0 bases and J shed 3 bases, with 13 bases lying between them. The germline gives CDR1 LNHNV, CDR2 YYDKDF (reference sequence). The CDR3 runs to 16 residues. The CDR3 loop reads CATSRESVGKTDTQYF. Here the CDR3 DNA reads TGTGCCACCAGCAGAGAGAGTGTCGGGAAGACAGATACGCAGTATTTT.

This clone showed up just a few times. The V gene is TRBV6-1, the J gene TRBJ1-6, with 9 bases matching TRBD1. The CDR3 extends over 16 amino acids. Germline loops: CDR1 MNHNS, CDR2 SASEGT. Trimming cost V 3 bases and J 7 bases; bases outside gene matches: 7. CDR3 sequence: CASSEGTGRPNSPLHF. In nucleotides, the CDR3 is TGTGCCAGCAGTGAGGGGACAGGGCGCCCAAATTCACCCCTCCACTTT.

The chain links TRBV20-1 to TRBJ1-4; the D gene is possibly TRBD1 (6 bases). CDR3 length: 14 residues. CDR1 is DFQATT and CDR2 is SNEGSKA in the germline V gene (reference sequence). V lost 3 bases and J lost 3, with 11 bases in between. CDR3 residues: CSASVGAANEKLFF. As DNA, the CDR3 is TGCAGTGCTAGTGTGGGGGCCGCTAATGAAAAACTGTTTTTT.

The genes are TRBV5-1 and TRBJ1-5; maybe TRBD1 (5 bases). This CDR3 spans 14 amino acids. Germline CDR1 is SGHRS and CDR2 is YFSETQ. V gave up 0 bases and J gave up 6 bases, with 10 bases separating them. CDR3 DNA sequence: TGCGCCAGCAGCTTGGACGGGGGGATTCAGCCCCAGCATTTT. Translated: CASSLDGGIQPQHF. Filled out from reference TRBV5-1 and TRBJ1-5, the complete variable domain reads KAGVTQTPRYLIKTRGQQVTLSCSPISGHRSVSWYQQTPGQGLQFLFEYFSETQRNKGNFPGRFSGRQFSNSRSEMNVSTLELGDSALYLCASSLDGGIQPQHFGDGTRLSIL.

The chain has TRBV3-1 (or the pseudogene TRBV3-2) and TRBJ1-3; maybe TRBD1 (6 bases). This CDR3 spans 14 amino acids. The germline V gene encodes CDR1 LGHDT and CDR2 YNNKEL (reference sequence). Trimming removed 4 bases at V and 4 bases at J, with 11 bases between. The chain's CDR3 is CASSPTGSGNTIYF. The CDR3 coding sequence is TGTGCCAGCAGCCCGACAGGCTCAGGAAACACCATATATTTT.

The chain is built from TRBV1 and TRBJ2-6; the tabulated D call, TRBD2, remains unverified against the DNA. TRBV1 is shown as a pseudogene. The CDR3 length is 21 residues. For the CDR3, the DNA is TGCACCAGCAGCCAAGATTCAAGCGGACCCGAGAAAAGAGGTGGGGCCAACGTCCTGACTTTC. Residues: CTSSQDSSGPEKRGGANVLTF.

The J gene is TRBJ2-3, the V gene TRBV7-2; tentative D call: TRBD2 (5 bases). Germline values: CDR1 SGHTA, CDR2 FQGNSA. The CDR3 runs to 15 residues. V was shortened by 4 bases and J by 7 bases, with 18 bases between the two germline ends. CDR3: CASSSSILASNTQYF. CDR3 DNA: TGTGCCAGCAGCTCCAGCATTCTAGCTTCGAATACGCAGTATTTT.

The V call is TRBV7-2, the J call TRBJ1-6, with D perhaps matching TRBD1 (6 bases). This CDR3 contains 18 residues. Trimming left V 6 bases short and J 0 bases short, with 18 bases between. Germline V gene lookup returns CDR1 SGHTA and CDR2 FQGNSA. CDR3 amino acids: CASRTGPGGSSYNSPLHF. Here the CDR3 DNA reads TGTGCCAGCAGGACGGGTCCGGGGGGCAGCTCCTATAATTCACCCCTCCACTTT.

The count of this clone is one. The CDR3 DNA reads as TGTGCCAGTAGTATGGACACATTTAGCAATCAGCCCCAGCATTTT. It specifies CASSMDTFSNQPQHF. The chain has TRBV19 and TRBJ1-5; TRBD1 is a possible D gene (5 bases). The CDR3 is 15 amino acids. Germline values: CDR1 LNHDA, CDR2 SQIVND (reference sequence). Between the trimmed V and J ends, which lost 3 bases and 0 bases, there was a span of 9 bases.

V and J are TRBV6-5 and TRBJ1-2; maybe TRBD1 (6 bases). Germline CDR1 and CDR2: MNHEY and SVGAGI. This CDR3 comprises 14 residues. Trimming pared 2 bases from V and 4 bases from J, leaving 11 bases between. The CDR3 reads CASSYGEGGYGYTF. The CDR3 DNA is TGTGCCAGCAGTTACGGGGAGGGGGGCTATGGCTACACCTTC.

The chain is built from TRBV6-6 and TRBJ1-3; D is undetermined. Germline V gene sequence: CDR1 MNHNY, CDR2 SVGAGI (reference sequence). V lost 2 bases and J 0 bases, leaving 5 bases between the germline ends. The CDR3 contains 14 residues. CDR3 sequence: CASSYESSGNTIYF. CDR3 in DNA: TGTGCCAGCAGTTACGAGAGCTCTGGAAACACCATATATTTT.

J is TRBJ1-5 and V is TRBV5-4, with D uncertain. From germline, CDR1 is SGHNT and CDR2 YYREEE (reference sequence). This CDR3 is 14 amino acids long. Trimming stripped 0 bases from V and 9 bases from J, with 13 bases between. CDR3 DNA: TGTGCCAGCAGCTTGGGTAACACCCCGGGGCCCCAGCATTTT. As protein: CASSLGNTPGPQHF.

The CDR3 DNA follows: TGTGCCAGCAGCCACGGCGGGACTGGCTACACCTTC. This gives the protein CASSHGGTGYTF. The chain combines TRBV3-1 (or the pseudogene TRBV3-2) with TRBJ1-2, with a tentative D call TRBD1 (5 bases). Germline V gene data show CDR1 as LGHDT and CDR2 as YNNKEL (reference sequence). The CDR3 is 12 amino acids. V dropped 3 bases and J dropped 7 bases, with 9 bases sitting between them.

This sequence joins TRBV27 and TRBJ1-1, with 8 bases that match TRBD1. The J segment lost 6 bases and the V segment lost 9 bases, leaving 15 bases of the junction unmatched. The CDR3 has 15 amino acids. The germline V gene encodes CDR1 MNHEY and CDR2 SMNVEV (reference sequence). The CDR3 DNA sequence: TGTGCCAGTAAGGACAGGGTGGTGAGTAGCGCTGAAGCTTTCTTT. It is translated as CASKDRVVSSAEAFF.

V usage is TRBV24-1 and J usage is TRBJ2-2, with D possibly being TRBD1 (6 bases). Germline V gene lookup returns CDR1 KGHDR and CDR2 SFDVKD. V lost 5 bases, J lost 1 base, and 16 bases lay in between. The CDR3 has 17 amino acids. The CDR3 DNA is TGTGCCACCAGTGCCCTAGAGGGGGTGTGGAACACCGGGGAGCTGTTTTTT. This codes for CATSALEGVWNTGELFF.

The CDR3 reads CASRRDRDTEGAFF. The CDR3 region has the DNA TGTGCCAGCAGACGAGACAGGGACACGGAGGGAGCTTTCTTT. The rearrangement uses TRBV2 and TRBJ1-1; TRBD1 matches at 7 bases. There are 14 residues in the CDR3. Trimming cost V 6 bases and J 10 bases; bases outside gene matches: 14. Germline lookup yields CDR1 SNHLY and CDR2 FYNNEI. Variable domain in full (rest from reference TRBV2 and TRBJ1-1): EPEVTQTPSHQVTQMGQEVILRCVPISNHLYFYWYRQILGQKVEFLVSFYNNEISEKSEIFDDQFSVERPDGSNFTLKIRSTKLEDSAMYFCASRRDRDTEGAFFGQGTRLTVV.

This chain connects TRBV18 to TRBJ1-2, with TRBD1 matching 8 bases. Germline V gives CDR1 KGHSH, CDR2 LQKENI. This CDR3 comprises 15 residues. V lost 3 bases, J lost 6 bases, and 9 bases stayed unmatched. CDR3 coding DNA: TGTGCCAGCTCACCGGCGGACAGGGCGGGAAATGGCTACACCTTC. This codes for CASSPADRAGNGYTF.

The V call is TRBV7-2, the J call TRBJ2-1; TRBD2 matches 8 bases. The CDR3 totals 14 residues. V shed 1 base and J 7 bases; nucleotides not matched to a gene: 3. Germline values: CDR1 SGHTA, CDR2 FQGNSA. CDR3 amino acids: CASSLGSGGNEQFF. The CDR3 DNA follows: TGTGCCAGCAGCTTAGGGAGCGGGGGTAATGAGCAGTTCTTC.

The J gene is TRBJ2-7, the V gene TRBV18, with 7 bases fitting TRBD1. Germline CDR1 and CDR2: KGHSH and LQKENI. V trimming: 3 bases; J trimming: 3 bases; junction bases outside the gene matches: 5. The CDR3 has 14 amino acids. CDR3 DNA sequence: TGTGCCAGCTCACCCACGGGACAGCGCTACGAGCAGTACTTC. It encodes CASSPTGQRYEQYF.